These T cell receptor beta chains were read from a single sample in a study of siplizumab effects on memory and regulatory T cells. The data were produced by immunoSEQ multiplex PCR, yet TCRdb's version contains in-frame clones alone and is incomplete. The sample lists 92,000 or so clones, approximately 90% occurring once. Sequences were obtained from CD4+ T cells sorted from blood. These receptor sequences come from a human donor in good health. Both conserved end residues are part of each CDR3. The D gene is left open where the match is weak. Expanded clones are given a class, and other clones once, few, many or no size at all.

V	size	D	J	DNA	CDR3
TRBV6-1	.	TRBD1	TRBJ2-5	TGTGCCAGCAGTAGGGACAGAAAAGAGACCCAGTACTTC	CASSRDRKETQYF
TRBV11-3	.	TRBD1	TRBJ2-6	TGTGCCAGCAGCTCCGGACAGGGGGGTCTTCCCGGGGCCAACGTCCTGACTTTC	CASSSGQGGLPGANVLTF
TRBV30	.	.	TRBJ1-3	TGTGCCTGGATCGACCGCTCTGGAAACACCATATATTTT	CAWIDRSGNTIYF
TRBV6-1	.	.	TRBJ2-7	TGTGCCAGCAGTGAAGTTGGCGGATACGAGCAGTACTTC	CASSEVGGYEQYF
TRBV29-1	.	.	TRBJ2-2	TGCAGCGTTGGAAAGCGAAGTACCGGGGAGCTGTTTTTT	CSVGKRSTGELFF
TRBV7-8	.	TRBD2	TRBJ2-7	TGTGCCAGCACCCAAGGACTAGGAAACTACGAGCAGTACTTC	CASTQGLGNYEQYF
TRBV5-1	.	.	TRBJ1-4	TGCGCCAGCAGCCTTAGGGGCGGTCCTAATGAAAAACTGTTTTTT	CASSLRGGPNEKLFF
TRBV7-2	.	.	TRBJ1-2	TGTGCCGCAGCAGCTGGGGGTGGTCAGGAGTATGGCTACACCTTC	CAAAAGGGQEYGYTF
TRBV28	few	TRBD1	TRBJ2-7	TGTGCCAGCAGTAGAGGGGGACAGTCGTACGAGCAGTACTTC	CASSRGGQSYEQYF
TRBV5-1	.	TRBD1	TRBJ2-6	TGCGCCAGCAGAAGGGACAGTTCCTCTGGGGCCAACGTCCTGACTTTC	CASRRDSSSGANVLTF
TRBV9	.	.	TRBJ1-1	TGTGCCAGCAGCGTAGGGCAGATGAACACTGAAGCTTTCTTT	CASSVGQMNTEAFF
TRBV5-1	.	.	TRBJ2-1	TGCGCCAGCAGCTTGGATGGCTTTGGGGATGAGCAGTTCTTC	CASSLDGFGDEQFF
TRBV28	.	.	TRBJ2-3	TGTGCCAGCAGACCTCGGACAGCTAGCACAGATACGCAGTATTTT	CASRPRTASTDTQYF
TRBV29-1	.	TRBD2	TRBJ2-6	TGCAGCGTTGAGGGAGGGCCGTCTGGGGCCAACGTCCTGACTTTC	CSVEGGPSGANVLTF
TRBV7-3	.	TRBD1	TRBJ1-3	TGTGCCAGCAGCTTAAGGGGACAGCTATTATTCTCTGGAAACACCATATATTTT	CASSLRGQLLFSGNTIYF
TRBV28	medium-sized	TRBD2	TRBJ2-2	TGTGCCAGATCCTCCGGGACTAGCGGGAGTAGGGGGAACACCGGGGAGCTGTTTTTT	CARSSGTSGSRGNTGELFF
TRBV7-8	.	.	TRBJ1-1	TGTGCCAGCAGCTCCACTCCGGCAGGGGAGGACACTGAAGCTTTCTTT	CASSSTPAGEDTEAFF
TRBV2	.	.	TRBJ2-7	TGTGCCAGCAAGGCTAACTCCTACGAGCAGTACTTC	CASKANSYEQYF
TRBV4-1	.	.	TRBJ1-5	TGCGCCAGCAGCCAACCCACCGGGGGGGGCCATCAGCCCCAGCATTTT	CASSQPTGGGHQPQHF
TRBV5-4	once	TRBD2	TRBJ2-3	TGTGCCAGTCGACTAGCGGCTAGCACAGATACGCAGTATTTT	CASRLAASTDTQYF
TRBV19	.	TRBD1	TRBJ2-7	TGTGCCAGTAGTAGGGGACAGGGAGGCTACGAGCAGTACTTC	CASSRGQGGYEQYF
TRBV30	.	.	TRBJ1-3	TGTGCCTGGAGTGAAAGTTTGACGTTCTCTGGAAACACCATATATTTT	CAWSESLTFSGNTIYF
TRBV9	.	.	TRBJ1-4	TGTGCCAGCAGCGTAGCGACTAGGCACCAGGTGAGTAATGAAAAACTGTTTTTT	CASSVATRHQVSNEKLFF
TRBV27	.	.	TRBJ2-7	TGTGCCAGCGGCTCCGGGACACCCTACGAGCAGTACTTC	CASGSGTPYEQYF
TRBV9	.	.	TRBJ2-3	TGTGCCAGCAGCGTACGTAGTCACTACACAGATACGCAGTATTTT	CASSVRSHYTDTQYF
TRBV7-2	few	TRBD2	TRBJ2-7	TGTGCCAGCAGAAATGTAGCGGGAGGTGAATACGAGCAGTACTTC	CASRNVAGGEYEQYF
TRBV5-1	.	TRBD2	TRBJ2-5	TGCGCCAGCAGCTTGGCCCCTAGCGGTCAAGAGACCCAGTACTTC	CASSLAPSGQETQYF
TRBV9	.	TRBD1	TRBJ1-2	TGTGCCAGCAGCACCCGGACAGGGTGGGGTATTCGCTACACCTTC	CASSTRTGWGIRYTF
TRBV30	.	.	TRBJ1-1	TGTGCCTGGAGAACAGGAATGAACACTGAAGCTTTCTTT	CAWRTGMNTEAFF
TRBV2	.	.	TRBJ1-2	TGTGCCAGCAGGGAAACTGAGGGTGGCTACACCTTC	CASRETEGGYTF
TRBV28	once	.	TRBJ1-5	TGTGCCAGCAGTTATATTGGGATTAGCCAGCATTTT	CASSYIGISQHF
TRBV19	.	.	TRBJ1-1	TGTGCCAGTAGTACACAGGGGAACACTGAAGCTTTCTTT	CASSTQGNTEAFF
TRBV5-8	.	TRBD1	TRBJ1-2	TGTGCCAGCAGCCCGGGGGACAGCATCACGTATGGCTACACCTTC	CASSPGDSITYGYTF
TRBV10-3	.	.	TRBJ2-4	TGTGCCATCAGGGATAAAAACATTCAGTACTTC	CAIRDKNIQYF
TRBV4-3	.	.	TRBJ2-3	TGCGCCAGCAGCCAAGATAACTACAAATCAGATACGCAGTATTTT	CASSQDNYKSDTQYF
TRBV19	.	.	TRBJ2-1	TGTGCCACCCAGGCTCTCTTAAACAATGAGCAGTTCTTC	CATQALLNNEQFF
TRBV19	.	.	TRBJ1-4	TGTGCCAGTAGTATGGTTCAGTCCAGTGAAAAACTGTTTTTT	CASSMVQSSEKLFF
TRBV18	.	TRBD1	TRBJ2-7	TGTGCCAGCTCACCACCGGGACAGGCCTACGAGCAGTACTTC	CASSPPGQAYEQYF
TRBV7-3	.	.	TRBJ2-7	TGTGCCAGCAGTAGAACAGGGACGGGCTACGAGCAGTACTTC	CASSRTGTGYEQYF